These T cell receptor beta chains were read from a single sample in a study of PD-L1 blockade in urothelial cancer. Only in-frame clones appear in the TCRdb table, and some are missing; sequencing was by immunoSEQ multiplex PCR. The sample consists of tens of thousands of clones, around 80% of them appearing once. This specimen was PBMCs, taken around atezolizumab (anti-PD-L1) treatment. These receptors all come from a man between 70 and 80 years old with urothelial cancer. Each CDR3 is given with its conserved first and last residue. The D gene is left open where the match is weak. Expanded clones get a size class; other rows say once, few or many, or leave the size out.

d_call: .; j_call: TRBJ2-5; v_call: TRBV5-4; clone_size: .; cdr3_aa: CASSFLETQYF; cdr3_nt: TGTGCCAGCAGCTTCTTGGAGACCCAGTACTTC
d_call: TRBD2; j_call: TRBJ2-7; v_call: TRBV28; clone_size: .; cdr3_aa: CASSVRAGEWQYF; cdr3_nt: TGTGCCAGCAGTGTCCGTGCGGGAGAATGGCAGTACTTC
d_call: TRBD1; j_call: TRBJ1-2; v_call: TRBV7-2; clone_size: .; cdr3_aa: CASSAGQGLSGYTF; cdr3_nt: TGTGCCAGCAGCGCCGGACAGGGGCTGAGTGGCTACACCTTC
d_call: TRBD2; j_call: TRBJ2-1; v_call: TRBV7-2; clone_size: once; cdr3_aa: CASSSLAGVYNEQFF; cdr3_nt: TGTGCCAGCAGCTCTCTAGCGGGGGTGTACAATGAGCAGTTCTTC
d_call: .; j_call: TRBJ1-2; v_call: TRBV19; clone_size: once; cdr3_aa: CASGDNGYGYTF; cdr3_nt: TGTGCCAGTGGTGACAATGGCTATGGCTACACCTTC
d_call: .; j_call: TRBJ2-2; v_call: TRBV2; clone_size: .; cdr3_aa: CASSRGSANTGELFF; cdr3_nt: TGTGCCAGCAGTCGAGGGAGCGCGAACACCGGGGAGCTGTTTTTT
d_call: .; j_call: TRBJ1-1; v_call: TRBV6-5; clone_size: .; cdr3_aa: CASSYSGAANTEAFF; cdr3_nt: TGTGCCAGCAGTTACTCGGGGGCAGCCAACACTGAAGCTTTCTTT
d_call: .; j_call: TRBJ2-7; v_call: TRBV5-8; clone_size: .; cdr3_aa: CASSPRGGASYEQYF; cdr3_nt: TGTGCCAGCAGCCCCAGGGGTGGGGCGAGCTACGAGCAGTACTTC
d_call: .; j_call: TRBJ1-5; v_call: TRBV15; clone_size: .; cdr3_aa: CATSRDPGGGIGSNQPQHF; cdr3_nt: TGTGCCACCAGCAGAGATCCGGGAGGGGGAATCGGTAGCAATCAGCCCCAGCATTTT
d_call: .; j_call: TRBJ2-5; v_call: TRBV4-3; clone_size: .; cdr3_aa: CASSPRVGKEAQYF; cdr3_nt: TGCGCCAGCAGCCCCCGTGTCGGGAAAGAGGCCCAGTACTTC
d_call: .; j_call: TRBJ1-1; v_call: TRBV19; clone_size: .; cdr3_aa: CASTDTVNTEAFF; cdr3_nt: TGTGCCAGTACGGACACGGTGAACACTGAAGCTTTCTTT
d_call: .; j_call: TRBJ2-7; v_call: TRBV6-1; clone_size: .; cdr3_aa: CASSVAAGSYEQYF; cdr3_nt: TGTGCCAGCAGCGTAGCAGCGGGCTCCTACGAGCAGTACTTC
d_call: .; j_call: TRBJ1-4; v_call: TRBV2; clone_size: .; cdr3_aa: CASKWTENEKLFF; cdr3_nt: TGTGCCAGCAAATGGACAGAAAATGAAAAACTGTTTTTT
d_call: .; j_call: TRBJ2-7; v_call: TRBV7-6; clone_size: few; cdr3_aa: CARLFCDEQYF; cdr3_nt: TGTGCCCGTCTCTTTTGCGACGAGCAGTACTTC
d_call: .; j_call: TRBJ1-6; v_call: TRBV7-9; clone_size: few; cdr3_aa: CASSRAGRENSPLHF; cdr3_nt: TGTGCCAGCAGCCGTGCGGGACGGGAGAATTCACCCCTCCACTTT
d_call: .; j_call: TRBJ1-3; v_call: TRBV14; clone_size: .; cdr3_aa: CASSQGAAAGRNTIYF; cdr3_nt: TGTGCCAGCAGCCAAGGGGCCGCCGCTGGCAGGAACACCATATATTTT
d_call: TRBD1; j_call: TRBJ1-1; v_call: TRBV4-3; clone_size: .; cdr3_aa: CASSQDYRGTGEAFF; cdr3_nt: TGCGCCAGCAGCCAGGACTACAGGGGGACCGGTGAAGCTTTCTTT
d_call: .; j_call: TRBJ1-1; v_call: TRBV4-3; clone_size: .; cdr3_aa: CASSLLQGIPEAFF; cdr3_nt: TGCGCCAGCAGCCTATTACAGGGTATCCCTGAAGCTTTCTTT
d_call: .; j_call: TRBJ1-2; v_call: TRBV19; clone_size: few; cdr3_aa: CASSISLTTDYGYTF; cdr3_nt: TGTGCCAGTAGTATAAGTCTGACAACCGACTATGGCTACACCTTC
d_call: TRBD1; j_call: TRBJ1-2; v_call: TRBV6-1; clone_size: .; cdr3_aa: CASSGRQGRGYGYTF; cdr3_nt: TGTGCCAGCAGTGGCCGACAGGGACGGGGCTATGGCTACACCTTC
d_call: TRBD1; j_call: TRBJ1-1; v_call: TRBV29-1; clone_size: .; cdr3_aa: CSVASTGYTEAFF; cdr3_nt: TGCAGCGTTGCATCGACAGGGTACACTGAAGCTTTCTTT
d_call: TRBD1; j_call: TRBJ1-4; v_call: TRBV5-1; clone_size: .; cdr3_aa: CASSLSGTGNEKLFF; cdr3_nt: TGCGCCAGCAGCTTGTCCGGGACAGGGAATGAAAAACTGTTTTTT
d_call: .; j_call: TRBJ2-2; v_call: TRBV19; clone_size: .; cdr3_aa: CASSILGVRGTGELFF; cdr3_nt: TGTGCCAGTAGTATACTAGGTGTTCGGGGAACCGGGGAGCTGTTTTTT
d_call: TRBD2; j_call: TRBJ2-3; v_call: TRBV18; clone_size: .; cdr3_aa: CASRPPSGGTDTQYF; cdr3_nt: TGTGCCAGCCGGCCCCCTAGCGGCGGGACAGATACGCAGTATTTT
d_call: TRBD1; j_call: TRBJ2-2; v_call: TRBV2; clone_size: few; cdr3_aa: CASRNRGVGELFF; cdr3_nt: TGTGCCAGCAGGAACAGGGGGGTAGGGGAGCTGTTTTTT
d_call: .; j_call: TRBJ1-3; v_call: TRBV4-3; clone_size: .; cdr3_aa: CASSQDGQNSGNTIYF; cdr3_nt: TGCGCCAGCAGCCAAGATGGGCAGAACTCTGGAAACACCATATATTTT
d_call: .; j_call: TRBJ1-1; v_call: TRBV4-3; clone_size: .; cdr3_aa: CASSQHLTGTEAFF; cdr3_nt: TGCGCCAGCAGCCAACACCTCACGGGGACTGAAGCTTTCTTT
d_call: .; j_call: TRBJ1-1; v_call: TRBV6-1; clone_size: .; cdr3_aa: CASMEAEAFF; cdr3_nt: TGTGCCAGTATGGAGGCTGAAGCTTTCTTT
d_call: .; j_call: TRBJ2-3; v_call: TRBV7-3; clone_size: .; cdr3_aa: CASSLLALGDTQYF; cdr3_nt: TGTGCCAGCAGCTTATTAGCGTTGGGAGATACGCAGTATTTT
d_call: .; j_call: TRBJ2-3; v_call: TRBV7-2; clone_size: .; cdr3_aa: CASSLHSRLDTQYF; cdr3_nt: TGTGCCAGCAGCCTCCACTCGAGGTTAGATACGCAGTATTTT
d_call: TRBD1; j_call: TRBJ1-1; v_call: TRBV11-1; clone_size: .; cdr3_aa: CASSFPTGEAFF; cdr3_nt: TGTGCCAGCAGCTTCCCGACAGGGGAAGCTTTCTTT
d_call: .; j_call: TRBJ1-2; v_call: TRBV29-1; clone_size: .; cdr3_aa: CSVGQIVNYGYTF; cdr3_nt: TGCAGCGTTGGTCAAATAGTTAACTATGGCTACACCTTC
d_call: .; j_call: TRBJ2-3; v_call: TRBV30; clone_size: .; cdr3_aa: CAWQRRSLTDTQYF; cdr3_nt: TGTGCCTGGCAGAGGAGGTCTCTCACAGATACGCAGTATTTT
d_call: .; j_call: TRBJ1-1; v_call: TRBV30; clone_size: .; cdr3_aa: CAWSTAGAEAFF; cdr3_nt: TGTGCCTGGAGTACGGCAGGGGCCGAAGCTTTCTTT
d_call: TRBD2; j_call: TRBJ2-1; v_call: TRBV6-4; clone_size: .; cdr3_aa: CASSRTSGSSYNEQFF; cdr3_nt: TGTGCCAGCTCCCGGACTAGCGGGAGCTCCTACAATGAGCAGTTCTTC
d_call: .; j_call: TRBJ1-4; v_call: TRBV5-1; clone_size: .; cdr3_aa: CASSSTGLANEKLFF; cdr3_nt: TGCGCCAGCAGCTCGACAGGTCTCGCTAATGAAAAACTGTTTTTT
d_call: .; j_call: TRBJ2-2; v_call: TRBV9; clone_size: .; cdr3_aa: CASSVGAANTGELFF; cdr3_nt: TGTGCCAGCAGCGTAGGGGCCGCGAACACCGGGGAGCTGTTTTTT
d_call: .; j_call: TRBJ1-2; v_call: TRBV4-3; clone_size: few; cdr3_aa: CASSQGLGPVYGYTF; cdr3_nt: TGCGCCAGCAGCCAAGGGCTGGGGCCGGTCTATGGCTACACCTTC
d_call: TRBD1; j_call: TRBJ1-2; v_call: TRBV7-2; clone_size: .; cdr3_aa: CASSLEPGQGVNYGYTF; cdr3_nt: TGTGCCAGCAGCTTAGAACCGGGACAGGGGGTAAACTATGGCTACACCTTC
d_call: .; j_call: TRBJ1-2; v_call: TRBV20-1; clone_size: once; cdr3_aa: CSPYRAGYTF; cdr3_nt: TGCAGTCCGTACAGGGCTGGCTACACCTTC
d_call: TRBD2; j_call: TRBJ2-1; v_call: TRBV2; clone_size: .; cdr3_aa: CASRVRTSGLNEQFF; cdr3_nt: TGTGCCAGCAGGGTGCGGACTAGCGGGCTGAATGAGCAGTTCTTC